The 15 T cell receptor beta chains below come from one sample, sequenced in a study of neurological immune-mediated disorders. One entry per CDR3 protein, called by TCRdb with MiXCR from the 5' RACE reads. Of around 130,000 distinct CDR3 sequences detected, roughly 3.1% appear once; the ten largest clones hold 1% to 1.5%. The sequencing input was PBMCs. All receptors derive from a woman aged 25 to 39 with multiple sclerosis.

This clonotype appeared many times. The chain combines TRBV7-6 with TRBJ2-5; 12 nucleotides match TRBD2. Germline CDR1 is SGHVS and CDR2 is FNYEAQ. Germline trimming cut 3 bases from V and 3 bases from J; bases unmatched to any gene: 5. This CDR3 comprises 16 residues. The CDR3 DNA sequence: TGTGCCAGCAGCTTTCGGACTAGCGGGGAAAAAGAGACCCAGTACTTC. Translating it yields CASSFRTSGEKETQYF.

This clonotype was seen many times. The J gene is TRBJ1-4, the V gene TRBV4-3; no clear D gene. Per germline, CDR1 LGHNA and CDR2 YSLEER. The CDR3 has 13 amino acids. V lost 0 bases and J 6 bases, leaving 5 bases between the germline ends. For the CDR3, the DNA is TGCGCCAGCAGCCAAGAAAATCATGAAAAACTGTTTTTT. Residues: CASSQENHEKLFF.

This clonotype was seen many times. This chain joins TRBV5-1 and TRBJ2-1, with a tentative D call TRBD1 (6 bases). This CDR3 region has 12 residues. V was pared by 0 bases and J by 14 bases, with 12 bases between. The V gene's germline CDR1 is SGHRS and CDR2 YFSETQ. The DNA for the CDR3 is TGCGCCAGCAGCTTGGATTTGGACAGAAAGTTCTTC. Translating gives CASSLDLDRKFF.

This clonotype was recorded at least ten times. CDR3 sequence reads: CSAREGPSYEQYF. CDR3 sequence (DNA): TGCAGTGCGCGGGAGGGCCCTTCCTACGAGCAGTACTTC. This chain connects TRBV20-1 to TRBJ2-7; 9 bases match TRBD2. The CDR3 has 13 residues. V lost 6 bases to trimming and J lost 1 base; unmatched junction nucleotides: 4. Germline CDR1 reads DFQATT; CDR2 reads SNEGSKA (reference sequence).

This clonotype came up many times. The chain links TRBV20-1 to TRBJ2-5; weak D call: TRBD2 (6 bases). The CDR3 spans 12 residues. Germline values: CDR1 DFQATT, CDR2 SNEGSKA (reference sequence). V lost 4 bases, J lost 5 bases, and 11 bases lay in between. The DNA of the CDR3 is TGCAGTGCTACCTCGGGAGAGGAGACCCAGTACTTC. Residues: CSATSGEETQYF.

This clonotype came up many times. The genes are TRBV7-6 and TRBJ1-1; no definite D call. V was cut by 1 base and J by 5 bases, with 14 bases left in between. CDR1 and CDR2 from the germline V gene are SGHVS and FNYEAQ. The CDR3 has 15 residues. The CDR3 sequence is CASSLVEGERTEAFF. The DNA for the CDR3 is TGTGCCAGCAGCTTAGTTGAGGGCGAGAGGACTGAAGCTTTCTTT.

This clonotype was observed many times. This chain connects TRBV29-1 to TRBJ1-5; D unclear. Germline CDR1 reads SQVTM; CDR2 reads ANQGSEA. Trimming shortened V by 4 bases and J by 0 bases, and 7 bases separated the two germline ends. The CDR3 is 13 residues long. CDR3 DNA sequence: TGCAGCGTTGGGGAAAATAGCAATCAGCCCCAGCATTTT. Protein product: CSVGENSNQPQHF.

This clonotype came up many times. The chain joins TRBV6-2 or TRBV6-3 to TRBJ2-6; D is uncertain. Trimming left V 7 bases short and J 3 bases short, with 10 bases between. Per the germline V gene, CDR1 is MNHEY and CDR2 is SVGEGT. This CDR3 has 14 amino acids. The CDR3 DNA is TGTGCCAGCACGGACGGTTTTGGGGCCAACGTCCTGACTTTC. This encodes CASTDGFGANVLTF.

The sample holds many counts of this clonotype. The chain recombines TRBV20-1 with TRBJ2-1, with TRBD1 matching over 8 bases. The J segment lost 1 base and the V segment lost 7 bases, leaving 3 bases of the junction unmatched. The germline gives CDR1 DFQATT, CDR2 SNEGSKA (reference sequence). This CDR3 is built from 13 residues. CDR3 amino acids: CSVGQGSYNEQFF. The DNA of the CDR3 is TGCAGTGTAGGACAGGGATCCTACAATGAGCAGTTCTTC.

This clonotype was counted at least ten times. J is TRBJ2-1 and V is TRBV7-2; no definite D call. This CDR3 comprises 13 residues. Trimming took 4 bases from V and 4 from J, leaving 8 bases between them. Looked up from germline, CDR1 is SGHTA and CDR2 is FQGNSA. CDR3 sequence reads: CASSYGQYNEQFF. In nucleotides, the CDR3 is TGTGCCAGCAGCTACGGGCAGTACAATGAGCAGTTCTTC.

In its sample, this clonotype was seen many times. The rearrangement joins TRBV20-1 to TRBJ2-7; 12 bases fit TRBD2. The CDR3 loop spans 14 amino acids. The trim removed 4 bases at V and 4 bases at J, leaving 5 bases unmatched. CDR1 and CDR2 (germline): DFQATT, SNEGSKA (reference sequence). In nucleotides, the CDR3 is TGCAGTGCTACACTAGCGGGGGGACAATACGAGCAGTACTTC. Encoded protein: CSATLAGGQYEQYF.

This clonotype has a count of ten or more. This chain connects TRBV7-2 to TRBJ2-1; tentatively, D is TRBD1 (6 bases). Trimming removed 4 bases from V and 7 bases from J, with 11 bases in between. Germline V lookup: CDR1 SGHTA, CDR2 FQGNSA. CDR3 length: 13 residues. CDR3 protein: CASSSGARNEQFF. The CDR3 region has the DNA TGTGCCAGCAGCTCAGGGGCCCGGAATGAGCAGTTCTTC.

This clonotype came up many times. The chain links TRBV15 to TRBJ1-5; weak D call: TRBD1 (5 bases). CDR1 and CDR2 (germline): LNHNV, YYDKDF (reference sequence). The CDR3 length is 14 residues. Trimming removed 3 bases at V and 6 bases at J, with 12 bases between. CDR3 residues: CATSSPVGVQPQHF. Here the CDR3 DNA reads TGTGCCACCAGCAGTCCCGTAGGGGTTCAGCCCCAGCATTTT.

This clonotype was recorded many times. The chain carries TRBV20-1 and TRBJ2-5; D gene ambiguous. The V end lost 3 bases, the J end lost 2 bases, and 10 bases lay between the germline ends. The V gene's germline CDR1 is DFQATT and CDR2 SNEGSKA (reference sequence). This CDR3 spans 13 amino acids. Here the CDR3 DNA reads TGCAGTGCTAGCGGGCAAGCTCAAGAGACCCAGTACTTC. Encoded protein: CSASGQAQETQYF.

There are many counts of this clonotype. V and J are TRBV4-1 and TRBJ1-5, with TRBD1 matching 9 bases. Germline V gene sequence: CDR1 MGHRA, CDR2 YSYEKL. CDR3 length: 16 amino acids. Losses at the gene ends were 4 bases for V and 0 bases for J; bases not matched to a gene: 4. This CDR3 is CASSPGQGHSNQPQHF. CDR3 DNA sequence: TGCGCCAGCAGCCCGGGACAGGGACATAGCAATCAGCCCCAGCATTTT.